This section outlines one T cell receptor (beta chain) sequence together with its context. Its antigen is still unknown. The repertoire was sequenced with immunoSEQ multiplex PCR; TCRdb's copy has only in-frame clones and lacks some. The table lists 130,000 to 150,000 clones, just under 90% of them singletons. The data stem from a study of cytomegalovirus exposure and HLA in healthy donors. Study-level background: A subsequent analysis reported that the roughly 130 validation repertoires were produced on the same platform that had also been used for the 666 first-cohort repertoires.

Study observations and caveats: According to a subsequent analysis, TCR clusters from the first cohort were inclined to appear together in the 90 to 150 validation repertoires.

The germline CDR1 and CDR2 sequences are SNHLY and FYNNEI. This CDR3 has 14 amino acids. V gave up 4 bases and J gave up 4 bases; unmatched junction bases: 3. Separate from the 666-subject first cohort was the approximately 120-subject validation cohort, to which the donors belonged. This chain joins TRBV2 and TRBJ2-4, with 8 bases matching TRBD1. Sequenced material: PBMCs. The clonotype was recovered from a woman in her 30s in good health and CMV-seropositive. The CDR3, as DNA: TGTGCCAGCAGTGGGACAGGGACAAAAAACATTCAGTACTTC. Amino acid sequence: CASSGTGTKNIQYF.